The rows below give T cell receptor beta chains drawn from one sample of a study of control samples from healthy donors and cancer patients. Only in-frame clones appear in the TCRdb table, and some are missing; sequencing was by immunoSEQ multiplex PCR. The table lists about 180,000 clones, just over 90% of them singletons. Source material: blood. The receptors were gathered from a man younger than 40 in good health. Both conserved end residues are part of each CDR3.

V	J	CDR3
TRBV5-8	TRBJ1-5	CASSLGGSQPQHF
TRBV5-1	TRBJ2-2	CASSPPNLKAGELFF
TRBV7-8	TRBJ2-5	CASSSPISQETQYF
TRBV6-6	TRBJ1-1	CASSYPGSWAEAFF
TRBV6-5	TRBJ2-2	CASRPPKGLDGELFF
TRBV30	TRBJ1-1	CAWSVLTNTEAFF
TRBV27	TRBJ2-2	CASSQGDYGLPDGELFF
TRBV11-2	TRBJ1-6	CASSLAQGSYNSPLHF
TRBV7-6	TRBJ1-1	CASSTGGSEAFF
TRBV28	TRBJ1-4	CASSFTTNEKLFF
TRBV7-9	TRBJ1-3	CASSQGPSGNTIYF
TRBV30	TRBJ1-3	CAWSDRNTIYF
TRBV6-6	TRBJ2-7	CASSPDRGRIYEQYF
TRBV7-9	TRBJ2-1	CASSLSGVFGQGGGNEQFF
TRBV5-1	TRBJ2-3	CASSLPRTGQLVTDTQYF
TRBV10-2	TRBJ1-5	CASSGWEDGNQPQHF
TRBV7-3	TRBJ2-2	CASSLTGTGQQVTGELFF
TRBV30	TRBJ1-1	CAWSVNAGKGEAFF
TRBV10-2	TRBJ1-6	CASTPMTGGNSPLHF
TRBV7-8	TRBJ2-5	CASSLRDRGGETQYF
TRBV5-4	TRBJ1-6	CASSLNNSPLHF
TRBV7-9	TRBJ1-2	CASSLNPPGSGYTF
TRBV6-2/TRBV6-3	TRBJ2-1	CASSYELPTRNEQFF
TRBV13	TRBJ2-5	CASSSRLAGGQETQYF
TRBV9	TRBJ2-3	CASSVTSTDTQYF
TRBV11-2	TRBJ1-2	CASSFLDGLGNYGYTF
TRBV14	TRBJ2-5	CASSPGLAGVETQYF
TRBV3-1/TRBV3-2	TRBJ1-4	CASSQGAGSNEKLFF
TRBV9	TRBJ1-2	CASSAQGDGYTF
TRBV6-5	TRBJ1-6	CASSQTTGPGSPLHF
TRBV19	TRBJ1-1	CASSMSSPLGAFF
TRBV3-1/TRBV3-2	TRBJ1-1	CASSQGAHTEAFF
TRBV27	TRBJ1-4	CASSPLGAYNEKLFF
TRBV6-2/TRBV6-3	TRBJ2-7	CASSYVRRGRPYEQYF
TRBV9	TRBJ1-3	CASSPGTGSGNTIYF
TRBV18	TRBJ1-6	CASSPDRTALNSPLHF
TRBV28	TRBJ2-3	CASSLGSTDTQYF
TRBV28	TRBJ2-7	CASSLRLAGGLSSYEQYF
TRBV28	TRBJ1-1	CASSLAGGNTEAFF
TRBV19	TRBJ1-1	CASGTRMNTEAFF
TRBV6-5	TRBJ2-7	CASRVGYEQYF
TRBV11-2	TRBJ2-1	CAGRRSTDNEQFF
TRBV6-1	TRBJ1-1	CASSEWGKMNTEAFF
TRBV9	TRBJ1-1	CASSTRTGKGTEAFF
TRBV5-4	TRBJ2-7	CASSLGGLATTYEQYF
TRBV15	TRBJ2-5	CATSRQGPGETQYF
TRBV24-1	TRBJ1-2	CATSEAGTNYGYTF
TRBV5-4	TRBJ2-1	CASSPRGTYNEQFF
TRBV7-2	TRBJ2-1	CASSLATPGLAGGEQFF
TRBV6-4	TRBJ2-2	CASGGGDTGELFF
TRBV27	TRBJ1-1	CASSLSGVNGEAFF
TRBV6-5	TRBJ2-1	CASRHTSGGAGEQFF
TRBV18	TRBJ2-7	CASSPPGGPGYEQYF
TRBV6-1	TRBJ1-2	CASSEVESSSYGYTF
TRBV2	TRBJ1-4	CASSEQGGEKLFF
TRBV12-3/TRBV12-4	TRBJ2-3	CASSLDRADTQYF
TRBV6-2/TRBV6-3	TRBJ1-6	CASSYPPGEGQWSSYNSPLHF